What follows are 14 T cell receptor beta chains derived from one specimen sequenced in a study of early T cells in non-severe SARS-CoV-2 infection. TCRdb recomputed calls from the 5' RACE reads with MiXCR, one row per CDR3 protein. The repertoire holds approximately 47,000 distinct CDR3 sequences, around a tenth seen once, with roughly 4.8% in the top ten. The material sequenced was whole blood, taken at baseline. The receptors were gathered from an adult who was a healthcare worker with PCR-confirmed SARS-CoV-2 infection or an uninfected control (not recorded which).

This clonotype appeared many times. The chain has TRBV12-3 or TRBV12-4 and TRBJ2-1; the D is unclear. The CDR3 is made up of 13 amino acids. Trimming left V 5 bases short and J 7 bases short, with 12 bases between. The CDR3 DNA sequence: TGTGCCAGCAGTCCTATGGCTACAAATGAGCAGTTCTTC. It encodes CASSPMATNEQFF.

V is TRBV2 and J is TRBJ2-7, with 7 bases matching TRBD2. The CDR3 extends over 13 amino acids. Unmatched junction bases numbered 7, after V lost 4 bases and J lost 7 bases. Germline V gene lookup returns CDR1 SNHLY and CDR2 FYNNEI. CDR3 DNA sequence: TGTGCCAGCAGTGGGGAGGGGAGAGGTGAGCAGTACTTC. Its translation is CASSGEGRGEQYF.

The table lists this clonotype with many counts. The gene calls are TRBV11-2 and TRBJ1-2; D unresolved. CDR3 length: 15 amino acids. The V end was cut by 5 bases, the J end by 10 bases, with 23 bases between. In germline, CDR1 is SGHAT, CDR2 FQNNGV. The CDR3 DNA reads TGTGCCAGCAGCCCCGAGCTTGGGCTTCTTGTGGCCTACACCTTC. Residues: CASSPELGLLVAYTF.

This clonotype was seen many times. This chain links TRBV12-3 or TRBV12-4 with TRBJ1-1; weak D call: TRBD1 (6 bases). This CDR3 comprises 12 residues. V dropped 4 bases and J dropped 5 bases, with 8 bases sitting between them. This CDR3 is CASSSGVTEAFF. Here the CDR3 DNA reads TGTGCCAGCAGTTCAGGGGTTACTGAAGCTTTCTTT.

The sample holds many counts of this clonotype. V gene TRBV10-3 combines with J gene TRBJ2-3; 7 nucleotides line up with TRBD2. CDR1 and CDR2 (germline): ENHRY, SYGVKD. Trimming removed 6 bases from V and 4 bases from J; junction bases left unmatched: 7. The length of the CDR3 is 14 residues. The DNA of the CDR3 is TGTGCCATCAGGCCACGGGGGGAAGCAGATACGCAGTATTTT. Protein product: CAIRPRGEADTQYF.

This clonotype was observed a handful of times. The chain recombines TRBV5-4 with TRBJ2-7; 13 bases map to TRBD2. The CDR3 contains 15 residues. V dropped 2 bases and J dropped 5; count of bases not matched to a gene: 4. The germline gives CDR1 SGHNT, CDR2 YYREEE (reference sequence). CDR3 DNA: TGTGCCAGCAGCTTTCGGACTAGCGGGGGTGACGAGCAGTACTTC. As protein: CASSFRTSGGDEQYF.

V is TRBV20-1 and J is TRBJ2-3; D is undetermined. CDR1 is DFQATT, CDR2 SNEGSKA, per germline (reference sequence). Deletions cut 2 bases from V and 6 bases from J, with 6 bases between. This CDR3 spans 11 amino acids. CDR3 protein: CSARTMDTQYF. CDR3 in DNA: TGCAGTGCTAGAACAATGGATACGCAGTATTTT.

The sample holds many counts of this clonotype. The DNA for the CDR3 is TGTGCCAGTCTCGAGCTCAGTCGGGGTAACTCGATTGGCTACACCTTC. As protein: CASLELSRGNSIGYTF. The chain is built from TRBV19 and TRBJ1-2; D unclear. The CDR3 runs to 16 residues. The V gene lost 8 bases and the J gene lost 7 bases, with 26 bases spanning the gap. Looked up from germline, CDR1 is LNHDA and CDR2 is SQIVND (reference sequence).

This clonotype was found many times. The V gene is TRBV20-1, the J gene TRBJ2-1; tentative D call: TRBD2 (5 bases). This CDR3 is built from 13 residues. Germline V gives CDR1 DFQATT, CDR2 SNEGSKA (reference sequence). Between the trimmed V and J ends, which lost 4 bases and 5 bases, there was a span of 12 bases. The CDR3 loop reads CSAISSGNNEQFF. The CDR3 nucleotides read TGCAGTGCTATTTCGTCGGGGAACAATGAGCAGTTCTTC.

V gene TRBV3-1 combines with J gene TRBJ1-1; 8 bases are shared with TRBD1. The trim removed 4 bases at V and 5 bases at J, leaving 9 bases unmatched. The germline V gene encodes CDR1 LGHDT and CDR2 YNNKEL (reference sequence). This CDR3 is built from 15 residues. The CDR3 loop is CASSLYGTGLTEAFF. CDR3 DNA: TGTGCCAGCAGCCTATACGGGACAGGCTTGACTGAAGCTTTCTTT.

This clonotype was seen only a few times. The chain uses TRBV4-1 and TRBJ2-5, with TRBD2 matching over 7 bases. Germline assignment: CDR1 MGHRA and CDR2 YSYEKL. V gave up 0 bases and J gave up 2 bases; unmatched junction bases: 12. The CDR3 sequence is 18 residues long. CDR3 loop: CASSQDGAGALQQETQYF. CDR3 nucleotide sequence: TGCGCCAGCAGCCAAGATGGGGCGGGAGCTCTTCAACAAGAGACCCAGTACTTC.

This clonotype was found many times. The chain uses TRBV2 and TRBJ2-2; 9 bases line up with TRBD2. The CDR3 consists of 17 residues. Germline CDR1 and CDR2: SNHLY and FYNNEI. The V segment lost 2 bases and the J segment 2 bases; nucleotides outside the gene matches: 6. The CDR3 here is CASSERGLAGNTGELFF. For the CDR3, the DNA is TGTGCCAGCAGTGAACGGGGTCTAGCGGGAAACACCGGGGAGCTGTTTTTT.

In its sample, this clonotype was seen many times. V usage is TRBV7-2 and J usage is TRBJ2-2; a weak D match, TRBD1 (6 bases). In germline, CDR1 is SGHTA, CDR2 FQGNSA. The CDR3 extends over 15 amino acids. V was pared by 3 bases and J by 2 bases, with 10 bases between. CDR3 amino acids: CASSFGQKNTGELFF. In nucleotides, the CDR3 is TGTGCCAGCAGCTTCGGACAGAAAAACACCGGGGAGCTGTTTTTT.

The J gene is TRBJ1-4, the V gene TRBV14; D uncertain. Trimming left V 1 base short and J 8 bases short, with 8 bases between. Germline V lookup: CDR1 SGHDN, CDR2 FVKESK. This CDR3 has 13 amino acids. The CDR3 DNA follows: TGTGCCAGCAGCCAAGGGGTGGCAGAAAAACTGTTTTTT. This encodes CASSQGVAEKLFF. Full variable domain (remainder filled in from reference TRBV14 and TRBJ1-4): EAGVTQFPSHSVIEKGQTVTLRCDPISGHDNLYWYRRVMGKEIKFLLHFVKESKQDESGMPNNRFLAERTGGTYSTLKVQPAELEDSGVYFCASSQGVAEKLFFGSGTQLSVL.